The T cell receptor beta chain under discussion was sequenced for a study of identical twins. The V end lost 1 base, the J end lost 3 bases, and 19 bases lay between the germline ends. Looked up from germline, CDR1 is SEHNR and CDR2 is FQNEAQ (reference sequence). This CDR3 has 17 amino acids. TCRdb passed the 5' RACE reads through MiXCR, listing each CDR3 protein once. The sample carries 350,000 to 600,000 distinct CDR3 sequences, 14% recorded once. This clonotype was recorded a few times. This sample was shared with a second study, whose subject was yellow fever vaccine responses in identical twins.

The rearrangement links TRBV7-9 to TRBJ2-7, with a weak D call TRBD1 (6 bases). The receptor was derived from a woman under 30 in good health. Sequencing was carried out using CD4+ T cells sorted from blood. CDR3 residues: CASSLGLRTDDFYEQYF. The CDR3 DNA sequence: TGTGCCAGCAGCTTAGGTCTTAGGACAGACGATTTCTACGAGCAGTACTTC. The complete variable domain, with remaining parts taken from reference TRBV7-9 and TRBJ2-7, reads DTGVSQNPRHKITKRGQNVTFRCDPISEHNRLYWYRQTLGQGPEFLTYFQNEAQLEKSRLLSDRFSAERPKGSFSTLEIQRTEQGDSAMYLCASSLGLRTDDFYEQYFGPGTRLTVT.